The 4 T cell receptor beta chains presented below share a single source sample, sequenced in a study of a mutant IDH1 vaccine in newly diagnosed glioma. Their antigens remain unidentified. TCRdb's copy holds only in-frame clones and misses some; the assay was immunoSEQ multiplex PCR. The sample contains approximately 76,000 clones, roughly 90% of which appear only once. Noted time point: week 5, during vaccination. In the vaccine, a single dose held 300 ug of the mutant IDH1 20-mer peptide, along with topical imiquimod. Sample: PBMCs, taken from a glioma patient whose treatment included an IDH1 peptide vaccine. Source of these receptors: a woman between 45 and 65 years old with glioma.

This chain joins TRBV29-1 and TRBJ2-3; a weak D match, TRBD2 (6 bases). The germline V gene has CDR1 SQVTM and CDR2 ANQGSEA. Trimming removed 4 bases from V and 5 bases from J, with 16 bases in between. The CDR3 is 14 amino acids. The CDR3 here is CSVVASESGDTQYF. The DNA for the CDR3 is TGCAGCGTTGTGGCTAGCGAGTCAGGAGATACGCAGTATTTT.

The chain couples TRBV6-5 to TRBJ1-1; D is undetermined. The germline V and J ends were trimmed by 5 bases and 2 bases, with 9 bases remaining between them. The germline V gene has CDR1 MNHEY and CDR2 SVGAGI. This CDR3 region has 13 residues. In DNA form, the CDR3 reads TGTGCCAGCAGTGACCACCTAAACACTGAAGCTTTCTTT. It yields the protein CASSDHLNTEAFF.

This clone appeared once. CDR3 nucleotide sequence: TGTGCCTGGAGTGTAAATCGAGCAGAAACTAACTATGGCTACACCTTC. Residues: CAWSVNRAETNYGYTF. The gene calls are TRBV30 and TRBJ1-2; D unresolved. Germline CDR1 is GTSNPN and CDR2 is SVGIG (reference sequence). This CDR3 has 16 residues. Trimming stripped 0 bases from V and 0 bases from J, with 14 bases between.

The rearrangement links TRBV29-1 to TRBJ1-2; weak D call: TRBD1 (6 bases). Germline assignment: CDR1 SQVTM and CDR2 ANQGSEA. The CDR3 covers 12 residues. V was clipped by 4 bases and J by 3 bases, with 9 bases between them. This CDR3 is CSVAGQYYGYTF. In DNA form, the CDR3 reads TGCAGCGTTGCCGGACAGTACTATGGCTACACCTTC.